What follows is one T cell receptor beta chain and its context. Only a few counts were recorded for this clonotype. The specificity of this receptor is unknown. Base-call qualities are not available, and no considerably larger clone is one nucleotide away. This sample was included in a study of T cells in Graves' hyperthyroidism and ophthalmopathy (dated by TCRdb to the late 2010s). Context from the whole study: Peripheral blood was sampled at the time of initial diagnosis, prior to any treatment. TCR V-J signatures able to tell the groups apart were searched for in a discovery cohort of 95 or so patients, of whom around 43 had Graves' ophthalmopathy and 57 had stable Graves' hyperthyroidism. An independent validation cohort of under 20 hyperthyroidism patients and 17 patients who later progressed to ophthalmopathy tested prospective prediction of ophthalmopathy. The approximately 90 discovery patients were divided at random into training and test sets in a 7:3 ratio. In roughly six Graves' hyperthyroidism patients, the study also compared T-cell repertoires from thyroid tissue with T-cell repertoires from blood. Following sampling, methimazole starting at 30 mg daily was given to hyperthyroidism patients, and high-dose intravenous methylprednisolone was given to ophthalmopathy patients. The paper reports TCR Vbeta CDR3 sequencing of 130 to 150 peripheral blood samples: around 41 ophthalmopathy, some 80 hyperthyroidism and approximately 17 progressor patients. Paper-wide results and their limitations: Sample size was not statistically predetermined, and investigators were not blinded to group allocation. During validation, the model predicted progression to ophthalmopathy a median of around six months ahead of onset, with almost 71% sensitivity and 72% to 80% specificity. Blood samples also contained most of the expanded thyroid clonotypes (frequency above 0.001), which suggests that blood repertoires may reflect thyroid immune responses. A 13 V-J signature model separated ophthalmopathy from stable hyperthyroidism, with approximately 87% sensitivity and roughly 81% specificity in cross-validation and 80%/75% in testing.

The TCR beta CDR3 regions were amplified from the RNA transcripts. A first-round RT-PCR of the TCR CDR3 used the HTBI primer set with the Qiagen OneStep RT-PCR kit. Libraries were constructed in a second round of multiplex PCR, after which size selection and purification were performed. Libraries were sequenced paired-end with 100 bp reads on an Illumina HiSeq2000. The study's processing was this. SOAPnuke was used to process the raw data, with reads discarded if the reads contained adapters or uncalled bases, had a mean Phred below 15, or lacked an exact constant-primer or identifier match. COPE v1.2.5 was used to merge the high-quality paired reads, and each unique nucleotide sequence was defined as a clonotype. Clonotypes were aligned to IMGT TRBV, TRBD and TRBJ reference segments using MiTCR v1.1. The analysis was restricted to V-J combinations with a frequency above 0.0001, which together covered about 99% of the repertoires. A TCS score was defined as the ratio of F50 (clonal expansion) to E x V (chaos), with BLOSUM62-based TCRdist applied between CDR3 peptides within each V-J. Welch's t-statistics and random forest reduced roughly 540 V-J features to 10 to 15, which were used in a naive Bayes classifier (R e1071). The raw public reads went through TCRdb reprocessing: fastp at Q25, MiXCR clone calling, in-frame beta chains kept. When rows share a CDR3 protein, they turn into one entry using the most common DNA and genes. V and J calls and clone size were set by TCRdb, not the authors. The sample table contains 100,000 to 140,000 distinct CDR3 sequences; only one count was recorded for 15% to 20% of them. 42% of the sample rests with the top ten.

Stable Graves' hyperthyroidism was defined as the absence of progression to ophthalmopathy over 18 months of follow-up. Hyperthyroidism patients were newly diagnosed, had a disease duration of under 2 months, and were aged 18 to 65 years. Any patient with an uncontrolled infection, another autoimmune disease, pregnancy or lactation was excluded. Diagnoses were based on clinical symptoms, serum thyroxine and TRAb, thyroid ultrasound and orbital computed tomography. PBMCs were isolated from about 10 ml of fresh peripheral blood by Ficoll-Paque density gradient centrifugation. Total RNA was extracted with Trizol reagent, and quality was checked on an Agilent 2100 Bioanalyzer. According to the germline V gene (reference sequence), CDR1 reads SEHNR and CDR2 reads FQNEAQ. From its cysteine to its phenylalanine, the CDR3 spans 14 amino acids. Solely the CDR3 DNA is kept, with 42 bases framed from the first base. Germline trimming: 3 bases from V, 3 bases from J; junction bases outside gene matches: 3.

This sequence uses TRBV7-9 and TRBJ2-7, with 9 junctional bases fitting TRBD1. This receptor was obtained from a woman between 45 and 65 years old with Graves' hyperthyroidism. Specimen: blood. The DNA sequence follows: TGTGCCAGCAGCTTGGGACAGGGTATCTACGAGCAGTACTTC. Translation gives CASSLGQGIYEQYF.